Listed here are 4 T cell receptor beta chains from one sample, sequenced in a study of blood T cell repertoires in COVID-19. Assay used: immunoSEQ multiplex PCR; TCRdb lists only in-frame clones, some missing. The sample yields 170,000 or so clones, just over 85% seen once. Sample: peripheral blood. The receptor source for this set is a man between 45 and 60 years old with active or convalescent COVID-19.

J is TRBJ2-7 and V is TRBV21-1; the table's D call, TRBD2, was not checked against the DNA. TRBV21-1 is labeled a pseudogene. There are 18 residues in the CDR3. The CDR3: CASSKALCSSGNANEQYF. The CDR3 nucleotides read TGTGCCAGCAGCAAAGCGCTTTGTTCTAGCGGGAATGCGAACGAGCAGTACTTC.

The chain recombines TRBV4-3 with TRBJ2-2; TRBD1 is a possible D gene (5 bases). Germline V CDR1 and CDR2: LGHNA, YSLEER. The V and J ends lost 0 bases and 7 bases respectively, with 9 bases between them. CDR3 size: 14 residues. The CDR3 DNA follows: TGCGCCAGCAGCCAAGATAGGGGCATCGGGGAGCTGTTTTTT. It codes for CASSQDRGIGELFF.

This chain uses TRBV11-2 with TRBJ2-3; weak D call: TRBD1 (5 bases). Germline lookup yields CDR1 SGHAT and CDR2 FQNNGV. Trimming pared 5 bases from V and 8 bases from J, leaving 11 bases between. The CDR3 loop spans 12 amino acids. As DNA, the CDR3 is TGTGCCAGCAGCCCCCAGGGTCCTACGCAGTATTTT. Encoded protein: CASSPQGPTQYF.

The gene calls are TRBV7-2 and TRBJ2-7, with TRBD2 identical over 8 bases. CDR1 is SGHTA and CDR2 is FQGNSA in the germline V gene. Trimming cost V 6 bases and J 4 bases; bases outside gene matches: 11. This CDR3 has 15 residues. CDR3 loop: CASRPGGAGDYEQYF. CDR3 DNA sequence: TGTGCCAGCAGACCTGGAGGAGCGGGAGATTACGAGCAGTACTTC.